The 3 T cell receptor beta chains below were found in one sample sequenced in a study of cytomegalovirus exposure and HLA in healthy donors. Clones were sequenced by immunoSEQ multiplex PCR, and TCRdb holds only the in-frame ones, with some missing. This table holds about 54,000 clones, 89% found once. The sequencing sample was made of PBMCs. These receptors originate from a woman younger than 35 in good health and CMV-seropositive.

V gene TRBV6-6 combines with J gene TRBJ2-1, with TRBD2 as a possible D gene (6 bases). The CDR3 has 15 residues. The germline CDR1 and CDR2 sequences are MNHNY and SVGAGI (reference sequence). The V gene lost 0 bases and the J gene lost 7 bases, with 13 bases spanning the gap. The DNA for the CDR3 is TGTGCCAGCAGTTACTCGCGGGGCCGATTAAATGAGCAGTTCTTC. The encoded protein is CASSYSRGRLNEQFF.

The rearrangement uses TRBV28 and TRBJ2-1, with 9 positions matching TRBD1. Germline V gene lookup returns CDR1 MDHEN and CDR2 SYDVKM. The ends lost 6 bases at V and 5 bases at J; junction bases unmatched: 8. The CDR3 runs 15 residues. The CDR3 protein is CASSGPGTGNNEQFF. The CDR3 DNA sequence: TGTGCCAGCAGCGGGCCCGGGACAGGGAACAATGAGCAGTTCTTC.

The rearrangement uses TRBV28 and TRBJ1-3, with 10 nucleotides matching TRBD1. Looked up from germline, CDR1 is MDHEN and CDR2 is SYDVKM. This CDR3 is 15 amino acids long. The trim removed 4 bases at V and 2 bases at J, leaving 2 bases unmatched. CDR3 amino acids: CASSSGQGPGNTIYF. The CDR3 coding sequence is TGTGCCAGCAGTTCGGGACAGGGGCCTGGAAACACCATATATTTT.